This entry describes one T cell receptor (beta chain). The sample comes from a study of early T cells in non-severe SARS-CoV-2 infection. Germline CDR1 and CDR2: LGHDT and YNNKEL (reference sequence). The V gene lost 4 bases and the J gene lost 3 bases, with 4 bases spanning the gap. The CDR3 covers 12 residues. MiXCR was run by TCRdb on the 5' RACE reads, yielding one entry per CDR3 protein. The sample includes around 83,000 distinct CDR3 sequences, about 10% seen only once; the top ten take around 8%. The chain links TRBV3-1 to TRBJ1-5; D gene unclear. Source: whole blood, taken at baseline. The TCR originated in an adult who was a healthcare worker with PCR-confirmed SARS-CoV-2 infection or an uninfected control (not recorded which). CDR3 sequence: CASSLPNQPQHF. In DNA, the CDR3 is TGTGCCAGCAGCCTCCCCAATCAGCCCCAGCATTTT.